A selection of T cell receptor beta chains follows, all from one sample in a study of blood T cell repertoires in COVID-19. The table came from immunoSEQ multiplex PCR; TCRdb's copy has only in-frame clones and leaves some out. The profile shows roughly 520,000 clones, 88% of them singletons. Sequenced material: PBMCs or T cells enriched from blood (not recorded which). Every receptor here comes from a woman aged 40 to 50 who had recovered from COVID-19. Both conserved end residues are part of each CDR3. Each record gives: V gene, D gene, J gene, clone size, CDR3 protein, CDR3 DNA. A D gene is named only where the DNA matches it firmly. Clone size is shown for a subset of rows, as once, few, many or a class of expanded clone.

TRBV10-3,NA,TRBJ2-7,NA,CATAGGIDEQYF,TGTGCCACCGCTGGCGGGATTGACGAGCAGTACTTC
TRBV5-5,TRBD1,TRBJ1-1,NA,CASSKGGAGTEAFF,TGTGCCAGCAGCAAAGGGGGCGCGGGCACTGAAGCTTTCTTT
TRBV29-1,TRBD2,TRBJ2-5,once,CSVKTSGSGETQYF,TGCAGCGTTAAGACTAGCGGGAGTGGCGAGACCCAGTACTTC
TRBV10-3,NA,TRBJ2-7,NA,CAIITYEQYF,TGTGCCATCATTACCTACGAGCAGTACTTC
TRBV4-3,NA,TRBJ2-7,once,CASSQDPGGSYEQYF,TGCGCCAGCAGCCAAGATCCAGGGGGGTCCTACGAGCAGTACTTC
TRBV7-2,TRBD1,TRBJ1-1,NA,CASSGGQGENTEAFF,TGTGCCAGCAGCGGGGGACAGGGAGAGAACACTGAAGCTTTCTTT
TRBV10-3,NA,TRBJ2-1,NA,CASKRQDNEQFF,TGTGCCAGCAAACGACAGGACAATGAGCAGTTCTTC
TRBV4-3,NA,TRBJ2-1,NA,CASSQGGNEQFF,TGCGCCAGCAGCCAAGGAGGCAATGAGCAGTTCTTC
TRBV29-1,TRBD2,TRBJ2-1,NA,CSVEGRLAGSSYNEQFF,TGCAGCGTTGAAGGAAGACTAGCGGGAAGCTCCTACAATGAGCAGTTCTTC
TRBV11-2,NA,TRBJ1-1,NA,CASSLDPSGEAFF,TGTGCCAGCAGCTTAGATCCTTCCGGTGAAGCTTTCTTT
TRBV10-3,NA,TRBJ1-1,NA,CAISGQGMNTEAFF,TGTGCCATCAGTGGGCAGGGGATGAACACTGAAGCTTTCTTT
TRBV5-1,NA,TRBJ1-2,NA,CASSSDLDINYGYTF,TGCGCCAGCAGCTCGGACCTGGACATAAACTATGGCTACACCTTC
TRBV6-5,TRBD2,TRBJ2-3,NA,CASSYWGGSSTDTQYF,TGTGCCAGCAGCTACTGGGGAGGGTCTAGCACAGATACGCAGTATTTT
TRBV19,TRBD2,TRBJ2-1,NA,CASSVSGRGSEQFF,TGTGCCAGTAGTGTAAGCGGGAGGGGGAGTGAGCAGTTCTTC
TRBV11-2,TRBD1,TRBJ2-5,NA,CASSPDWTGIRETQYF,TGTGCCAGCAGCCCCGACTGGACAGGGATTCGGGAGACCCAGTACTTC
TRBV20-1,TRBD1,TRBJ1-2,NA,CSANRGRGYTF,TGCAGTGCTAACAGGGGCCGTGGCTACACCTTC
TRBV7-9,NA,TRBJ2-3,NA,CASSHGGSTDTQYF,TGTGCCAGCAGCCACGGGGGTTCCACAGATACGCAGTATTTT
TRBV7-9,TRBD2,TRBJ2-1,NA,CASSAVLAASPNNEQFF,TGTGCCAGCAGCGCCGTTCTAGCGGCCTCTCCCAACAATGAGCAGTTCTTC
TRBV15,NA,TRBJ1-5,NA,CATSRRPNADQPQHF,TGTGCCACCAGCAGACGTCCGAACGCGGATCAGCCCCAGCATTTT
TRBV5-1,TRBD1,TRBJ1-1,NA,CASSYRGQNTEAFF,TGCGCCAGCAGCTACAGGGGCCAGAACACTGAAGCTTTCTTT
TRBV24-1,NA,TRBJ2-1,NA,CATSDFYEQFF,TGTGCCACCAGTGATTTCTATGAGCAGTTCTTC
TRBV2,NA,TRBJ1-2,NA,CASSHAGGISYGYTF,TGTGCCAGCAGCCACGCGGGGGGGATCAGCTATGGCTACACCTTC
TRBV5-4,TRBD2,TRBJ2-5,few,CASSLKAGDETQYF,TGTGCCAGCAGCTTAAAAGCGGGAGATGAGACCCAGTACTTC
TRBV7-9,TRBD2,TRBJ2-7,once,CASSLGLESYF,TGTGCCAGCAGCTTGGGACTAGAATCGTACTTC
TRBV5-1,NA,TRBJ2-1,NA,CASRPRGPTSSYNEQFF,TGCGCCAGCAGACCTCGAGGGCCGACGAGCTCCTACAATGAGCAGTTCTTC
TRBV27,NA,TRBJ1-2,once,CASSKEVGYGYTF,TGTGCCAGCAGTAAGGAGGTGGGGTATGGCTACACCTTC
TRBV15,NA,TRBJ1-6,NA,CATSRGEGGDSPLHF,TGTGCCACCAGCAGAGGGGAGGGGGGAGATTCACCCCTCCACTTT
TRBV4-1,TRBD2,TRBJ2-7,NA,CASSQYASGRRYEQYF,TGCGCCAGCAGCCAATATGCTAGCGGGAGGAGGTACGAGCAGTACTTC
TRBV19,NA,TRBJ1-3,once,CASSSGQGYSGNTIYF,TGTGCCAGTAGTTCTGGTCAGGGGTACTCTGGAAACACCATATATTTT
TRBV19,TRBD1,TRBJ2-7,NA,CASSTGQFYEQYF,TGTGCCAGTAGTACGGGACAGTTCTACGAGCAGTACTTC
TRBV3-1/TRBV3-2,NA,TRBJ2-3,few,CASSPGTATDTQYF,TGTGCCAGCAGCCCAGGGACTGCGACAGATACGCAGTATTTT
TRBV19,TRBD2,TRBJ2-1,NA,CASSQGSGGSYNEQFF,TGTGCCAGTAGTCAAGGTAGCGGGGGCTCCTACAATGAGCAGTTCTTC
TRBV11-2,NA,TRBJ1-1,NA,CASSLTEARSEAFF,TGTGCCAGCAGCTTGACAGAAGCTAGGAGTGAAGCTTTCTTT
TRBV27,TRBD1,TRBJ2-5,NA,CASSRDRGETQYF,TGTGCCAGCAGCAGGGACAGGGGAGAGACCCAGTACTTC
TRBV15,TRBD2,TRBJ2-3,NA,CATSLTSGRIDTQYF,TGTGCCACCAGTTTAACTAGCGGGAGAATAGATACGCAGTATTTT
TRBV19,NA,TRBJ1-5,NA,CASIKTNSNQPQHF,TGTGCCAGTATTAAGACAAATAGCAATCAGCCCCAGCATTTT
TRBV7-9,NA,TRBJ2-3,NA,CASSPSGASDTQYF,TGTGCCAGCAGTCCCTCGGGAGCCTCAGATACGCAGTATTTT
TRBV5-6,TRBD2,TRBJ2-3,NA,CASSWGTSGRNADTQYF,TGTGCCAGCAGCTGGGGGACTAGCGGGAGAAATGCAGATACGCAGTATTTT
TRBV10-1,TRBD2,TRBJ2-1,few,CASSGSPRREPYNEQFF,TGCGCCAGCAGTGGATCCCCTCGGCGGGAGCCTTACAATGAGCAGTTCTTC
TRBV6-6,TRBD1,TRBJ2-5,NA,CASSQGQAKETQYF,TGTGCCAGCAGCCAGGGACAGGCAAAAGAGACCCAGTACTTC
TRBV4-1,NA,TRBJ1-5,NA,CASSQATGSQPQHF,TGCGCCAGCAGCCAAGCGACAGGATCTCAGCCCCAGCATTTT
TRBV5-4,NA,TRBJ2-1,NA,CANSPRPSSNEQFF,TGTGCCAACTCACCGCGGCCCAGCAGTAATGAGCAGTTCTTC
TRBV30,NA,TRBJ1-2,NA,CASNTGGGYTF,TGTGCCTCCAATACCGGGGGTGGCTACACCTTC
TRBV18,TRBD2,TRBJ2-3,NA,CASKLTSGTVYTDTQYF,TGTGCCAGCAAATTGACTAGCGGCACAGTCTACACAGATACGCAGTATTTT
TRBV7-2,NA,TRBJ1-1,once,CASSYPGLNTEAFF,TGTGCCAGCAGCTATCCGGGACTTAACACTGAAGCTTTCTTT
TRBV6-2/TRBV6-3,TRBD1,TRBJ1-2,NA,CASSTRTTGAANYGYTF,TGTGCCAGCAGTACACGGACCACAGGGGCGGCTAACTATGGCTACACCTTC
TRBV10-3,TRBD1,TRBJ1-1,NA,CAISEDRAVNTEAFF,TGTGCCATCAGTGAGGACAGGGCCGTGAACACTGAAGCTTTCTTT
TRBV2,TRBD2,TRBJ2-3,NA,CASSAGTSGLGDTQYF,TGTGCCAGCAGTGCGGGGACTAGCGGGCTCGGAGATACGCAGTATTTT
TRBV5-1,NA,TRBJ2-1,NA,CASSLASGSYNEQFF,TGCGCCAGCAGCTTGGCCAGCGGCTCCTACAATGAGCAGTTCTTC
TRBV6-2/TRBV6-3,TRBD1,TRBJ1-5,NA,CASSYVLGQGLNQPQHF,TGTGCCAGCAGTTACGTTTTAGGACAGGGCCTCAATCAGCCCCAGCATTTT
TRBV30,NA,TRBJ2-2,NA,CAWMRLEISNTGELFF,TGTGCCTGGATGAGACTAGAAATCTCGAACACCGGGGAGCTGTTTTTT
TRBV27,TRBD1,TRBJ1-2,NA,CASSLDGTDYGYTF,TGTGCCAGCAGTTTAGACGGGACAGACTATGGCTACACCTTC
TRBV7-6,TRBD2,TRBJ2-7,NA,CASSLAGLVRDHEQYF,TGTGCCAGCAGCTTAGCGGGACTAGTAAGGGACCACGAGCAGTACTTC
TRBV10-3,TRBD1,TRBJ1-2,NA,CAIKDRGSNYGYTF,TGTGCCATCAAAGACAGGGGATCTAACTATGGCTACACCTTC
TRBV5-6,NA,TRBJ1-1,NA,CASSRIRGPNTEAFF,TGTGCCAGCAGCAGAATCAGGGGCCCGAACACTGAAGCTTTCTTT
TRBV28,NA,TRBJ1-2,NA,CASSFQGLFYGYTF,TGTGCCAGCAGTTTCCAGGGTTTATTCTATGGCTACACCTTC